This T cell receptor beta chain was captured by sequencing in a study of T cell changes during pregnancy in multiple sclerosis. Unmatched junction bases numbered 16, after V lost 10 bases and J lost 4 bases. The CDR3 covers 15 residues. Looked up from germline, CDR1 is MNHEY and CDR2 is SVGAGI. The protocol was immunoSEQ multiplex PCR, while the TCRdb copy is restricted to in-frame clones and leaves out a portion. The table records about 93,000 clones, 85% to 95% of them present only once. The V and J genes are TRBV6-5 and TRBJ2-7, with 7 nucleotides matching TRBD1. The material was peripheral blood, obtained after pregnancy. This TCR came from a female donor with multiple sclerosis, enrolled in a pregnancy study. CDR3 protein: CATTKTGLSSYEQYF. CDR3 coding DNA: TGTGCCACCACGAAGACAGGGCTGTCCTCATACGAGCAGTACTTC.